This entry concerns a single TCR beta chain. What it binds is unknown. Only in-frame clones appear in the TCRdb table, and some are missing; sequencing was by immunoSEQ multiplex PCR. Here the sample spans fewer than 100,000 clones, 87% being singletons. This record belongs to a study of T cell responses to AZD1222 COVID-19 vaccine. Points from the study as a whole: Unmutated regions of variants are reportedly targeted by nearly half of spike-specific TCRs.

The CDR3 extends over 15 amino acids. The V and J ends lost 5 bases and 6 bases, in that order; junction bases with no gene match: 10. The V gene's germline CDR1 is SEHNR and CDR2 FQNEAQ (reference sequence). V and J are TRBV7-9 and TRBJ2-7; 10 bases fit TRBD1. This sequence originates from an adult who received the AZD1222 COVID-19 vaccine. Sequencing used peripheral blood, obtained 28 days after the second AZD1222 dose. CDR3 region: CASSPLGDRGLEQYF. The CDR3 bases are TGTGCCAGCAGCCCCCTTGGGGACAGGGGTCTCGAGCAGTACTTC.